The next 10 T cell receptor beta chains were all read from a single sample in a study of shared clonotypes between healthy human individuals. Method: immunoSEQ multiplex PCR; TCRdb's copy keeps in-frame clones and lacks some. The sample includes roughly 1.5 million clones, 95% to 99% seen only once; the top ten take about 0.45%. The specimen sequenced was naive CD4+ T cells sorted from blood. Indicated subset: CD45RA+ positively selected. The receptors shown here come from a young man in good health.

V usage is TRBV14 and J usage is TRBJ2-3, with 10 nucleotides matching TRBD2. The germline gives CDR1 SGHDN, CDR2 FVKESK. The V gene end was trimmed by 6 bases and the J gene end by 2 bases; junction bases not matched to a gene: 8. CDR3 length: 16 residues. The CDR3 DNA reads as TGTGCCAGCAGTCCCCTAGCGGGAGCGGTCACAGATACGCAGTATTTT. Its translation: CASSPLAGAVTDTQYF. Looking up the rest from reference TRBV14 and TRBJ2-3 gives the full variable domain: EAGVTQFPSHSVIEKGQTVTLRCDPISGHDNLYWYRRVMGKEIKFLLHFVKESKQDESGMPNNRFLAERTGGTYSTLKVQPAELEDSGVYFCASSPLAGAVTDTQYFGPGTRLTVL.

With regard to this clone: This sample also contains other DNA sequences that code for the same CDR3. This rearrangement joins TRBV28 to TRBJ2-5, with D unclear. Germline CDR1 MDHEN, CDR2 SYDVKM. The V gene lost 3 bases and the J gene lost 1 base, with 6 bases spanning the gap. The CDR3 loop spans 13 amino acids. The CDR3 reads CASSLGGQETQYF. CDR3 bases: TGTGCCAGCAGTTTGGGCGGCCAAGAGACCCAGTACTTC.

V is TRBV11-3 and J is TRBJ2-2; D is uncertain. V was shortened by 3 bases and J by 8 bases, with 10 bases between the two germline ends. CDR3 length: 13 residues. Germline CDR1 and CDR2: SGHNT and YENEEA. The DNA for the CDR3 is TGTGCCAGCAGCTTGGGCCCACTGGGGGAGCTGTTTTTT. It specifies CASSLGPLGELFF. The full variable domain, with the rest looked up from reference TRBV11-3 and TRBJ2-2, is EAGVVQSPRYKIIEKKQPVAFWCNPISGHNTLYWYLQNLGQGPELLIRYENEEAVDDSQLPKDRFSAERLKGVDSTLKIQPAELGDSAVYLCASSLGPLGELFFGEGSRLTVL.

The rearrangement uses TRBV6-5 and TRBJ2-3, with D unclear. CDR3 length equals 15 residues. V was shortened by 7 bases and J by 0 bases, with 14 bases between the two germline ends. Germline V lookup: CDR1 MNHEY, CDR2 SVGAGI. The CDR3 DNA reads TGTGCCAGCAAATCAGTCCCTTCTAGCACAGATACGCAGTATTTT. Residues: CASKSVPSSTDTQYF.

The V gene is TRBV5-1, the J gene TRBJ2-1; weak D call: TRBD2 (5 bases). Per germline, CDR1 SGHRS and CDR2 YFSETQ. V lost 0 bases and J lost 2, with 9 bases in between. The CDR3 is made up of 15 amino acids. The chain's CDR3 is CASSLVPGTYNEQFF. The CDR3 nucleotides are TGCGCCAGCAGCTTGGTACCGGGAACCTACAATGAGCAGTTCTTC.

The chain uses TRBV2 and TRBJ1-4; D is uncertain. This CDR3 spans 11 amino acids. Germline V gene lookup returns CDR1 SNHLY and CDR2 FYNNEI. The V and J ends lost 5 bases and 7 bases respectively, with 5 bases between them. The CDR3 reads CASSTSEKLFF. The CDR3 DNA is TGTGCCAGCAGTACCAGTGAAAAACTGTTTTTT.

The chain links TRBV19 to TRBJ1-4, with D possibly TRBD1 on 5 matching bases. The germline V and J ends were trimmed by 6 bases and 7 bases, with 21 bases remaining between them. The CDR3 sequence is 16 residues long. Germline V gives CDR1 LNHDA, CDR2 SQIVND (reference sequence). CDR3 sequence reads: CASSFTGAAVSEKLFF. In DNA, the CDR3 is TGTGCCAGTAGCTTTACCGGGGCAGCCGTTAGTGAAAAACTGTTTTTT.

The chain links TRBV5-1 to TRBJ2-1; 13 bases match TRBD2. The ends lost 0 bases at V and 9 bases at J; junction bases unmatched: 3. The CDR3 loop spans 15 amino acids. Germline V CDR1 and CDR2: SGHRS, YFSETQ. The CDR3 DNA reads as TGCGCCAGCAGCTTGGAGGGACTAGCGGGACGTGAGCAGTTCTTC. Protein product: CASSLEGLAGREQFF.

Regarding this clone: This sample includes further DNA sequences coding for the same CDR3. The chain is built from TRBV21-1 and TRBJ1-5; the table assigns TRBD1, which was not confirmed against the DNA. TRBV21-1 counts as a pseudogene. CDR3 length equals 16 residues. In nucleotides, the CDR3 is TGTGCCAGCAGCAAAGCTTCGGGACAGGGTAATCAGCCCCAGCATTTT. It encodes CASSKASGQGNQPQHF.

The chain couples TRBV11-1 to TRBJ2-5; D gene ambiguous. Germline V gene lookup returns CDR1 SGHAT and CDR2 FQDESV (reference sequence). The CDR3 runs 15 residues. Between the trimmed V and J ends, which lost 3 bases and 2 bases, there was a span of 13 bases. The CDR3 loop reads CASSFRARKQETQYF. The CDR3 DNA sequence: TGTGCCAGCAGCTTCCGGGCACGAAAGCAAGAGACCCAGTACTTC.